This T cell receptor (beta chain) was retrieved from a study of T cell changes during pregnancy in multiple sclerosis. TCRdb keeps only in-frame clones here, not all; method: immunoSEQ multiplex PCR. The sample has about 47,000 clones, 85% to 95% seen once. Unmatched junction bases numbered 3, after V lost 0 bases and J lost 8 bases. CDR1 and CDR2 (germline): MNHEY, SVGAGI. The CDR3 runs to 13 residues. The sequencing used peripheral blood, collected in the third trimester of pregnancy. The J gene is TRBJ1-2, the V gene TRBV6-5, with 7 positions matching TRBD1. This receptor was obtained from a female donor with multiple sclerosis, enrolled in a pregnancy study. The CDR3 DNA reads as TGTGCCAGCAGTTACTCTCGACAGGGCGGCTACACCTTC. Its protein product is CASSYSRQGGYTF.